This T cell receptor (beta chain) was recovered during a study of blood T cells in healthy people across ages (dated by TCRdb to about 2015). Looking at the study overall: Template switching captured roughly one uniquely barcoded TCR beta cDNA molecule per two T cells in model experiments. The study measured age-related changes in TCR beta repertoire diversity using deep sequencing normalized with unique cDNA molecular identifiers. Four age groups were formed from the donors: young (average approximately 15 years), middle-aged (more than 35), aged (roughly 58) and long-lived (82). Donors of different ages were randomly distributed across sequencing lanes to avoid experimental bias. Using the same blood draw, the study looked at two additional independent replicas of 1 million unique cDNA reads for two donors, one aged 18 to 30 and the other aged 80 or older.

Worth noting for this clonotype: What this receptor recognizes is not known. It has no much larger one-base neighbor in the sample; base qualities were not kept.

Trimming costs V 3 bases and J 5 bases, and their ends lie 14 bases apart. For CDR1 and CDR2, the germline V gene lists SGHTA and FQGNSA. The CDR3 measures 15 amino acids from cysteine to phenylalanine. Only the CDR3 part of the read is kept: 45 bases, read in frame from the first base. General conclusions and limits of the study: Compared with the aged group, more naive CD4+ T cells, fewer expanded clones and increased TCR diversity were shown by the long-lived group, suggesting age selection. The CMV infection status of donors was not known, potentially confounding age-related changes in expanded clonotypes. As age increased, observed TCR beta diversity per million T cells dropped in a roughly linear way, and a significant reduction was already evident by age 40. Bulk unsorted PBMC profiling prevented conclusive comparison of naive and antigen-experienced compartments. There was a strong correlation between observed TCR beta diversity and the percentage of naive T cells measured by flow cytometry. Estimates of total diversity based on one million sequenced T cells were regarded as lower bounds and as underestimates.

The roughly 38 donors, aged 6 to 90 years, were systemically healthy Caucasian individuals from Russia. About 9.8 milliliters of peripheral blood were drawn from each donor into EDTA-treated Vacutainer tubes. Ficoll-Paque density-gradient centrifugation was used to isolate PBMCs, with at least 6.5 million obtained per sample. Total RNA was extracted from PBMCs with Trizol reagent, with at least 5.5 micrograms obtained per sample. The percentages of naive CD45RAhigh/CD27high T cells were determined by flow cytometry on a PBMC aliquot from every donor. The library came from 5' RACE. The second PCR ran for roughly 7 to 12 cycles and used a J-beta primer mix along with a sample-barcoded 5' primer. A unique molecular identifier was introduced onto each TCR beta cDNA molecule by a template-switch 5' adaptor carrying 12 random nucleotides. Each sample yielded at least 3 million CDR3-containing paired-end reads. First-strand cDNA was synthesized from all RNA with the Mint cDNA synthesis kit, primed by a TRBC-specific oligonucleotide. Following uracil-DNA glycosylase treatment, a first 18-cycle PCR with universal primers M1SS and BC2_uni_R was performed on all cDNA. Processing in the source paper ran as follows. For normalization, 1 million high-quality reads, each with a distinct molecular identifier, were randomly selected from each sample. Instead of being binned into consensus sequences, reads that shared molecular identifiers were thrown out. CDR3 identification, clonotype clustering and error correction used MiTCR with a Q25 quality threshold and the strictest error-elimination algorithm. Lower-bound total TCR beta diversity was estimated with a nonparametric unseen species model using Euler transformation. TCRdb handled the public reads itself, with Q25 trimming in fastp and clone calling in MiXCR, and kept productive beta chains. Merged by CDR3 protein, the rows form single entries marked with the most common genes and DNA. The V and J calls follow TCRdb's processing rather than the paper's. This sample is represented by approximately 2,000,000 distinct CDR3 sequences; 35% to 50% of them were singletons. The ten largest clonotypes hold 23% of the sample.

The TCR comes from a human donor in good health. Sequenced: blood. The chain couples TRBV7-2 to TRBJ2-1; TRBD2 is perhaps the D gene, given 6 matching bases. The CDR3 protein sequence reads: CASSFRDSYNNEQFF. The DNA sequence is given as TGTGCCAGCAGCTTCCGGGACTCCTATAACAATGAGCAGTTCTTC.